The rows below give T cell receptor beta chains drawn from one sample of a study of CD8 T cells in Susac syndrome. TCRdb called the immunoSEQ multiplex PCR reads again in MiXCR, with one record for every CDR3 protein. The sample holds about 94,000 distinct CDR3 sequences; over 90% are singletons and the top ten take around 0.33%. The sample was CD4+ T cells from PBMCs. The receptors originated from a human donor with Susac syndrome. Each CDR3 is given with its conserved first and last residue. The order of the fields is J gene, clone size, V gene, CDR3 length, CDR3 protein. Clone size is not always given. Where it is, it says once, few, many or a class for expanded clones.

TRBJ1-3	NA	TRBV4-1	16	CASSQTDRNSGNTIYF
TRBJ1-2	NA	TRBV27	13	CASSFRRGQGYTF
TRBJ1-1	NA	TRBV27	13	CASSLVGFTEAFF
TRBJ2-6	once	TRBV16	15	CASSPRGSGANVLTF
TRBJ1-2	NA	TRBV12-3/TRBV12-4	12	CASSLSTYGYTF
TRBJ1-4	once	TRBV28	13	CASLGQENEKLFF
TRBJ1-2	NA	TRBV12-3/TRBV12-4	15	CASSFSRGRNYGYTF
TRBJ2-5	NA	TRBV29-1	14	CSVPGGAGLETQYF
TRBJ2-7	few	TRBV20-1	13	CSALYSGAYEQYF
TRBJ2-7	NA	TRBV20-1	13	CSVGTGGPYEQYF
TRBJ2-7	NA	TRBV30	13	CAWSPGVAYEQYF
TRBJ2-3	NA	TRBV5-1	12	CASSMTGDTQYF
TRBJ2-3	NA	TRBV30	15	CAWSPLDLSTDTQYF
TRBJ2-5	NA	TRBV20-1	12	CSARGYQETQYF
TRBJ2-5	NA	TRBV30	15	CAWSGGQGLRETQYF